Detailed here is one T cell receptor beta chain. Its cognate antigen has yet to be identified. A much more abundant neighbour one base away suggests this may be a read error. For repertoire sequencing, the TCR beta CDR3 regions were amplified from RNA transcripts. The first round of RT-PCR was done with HTBI primers and the Qiagen OneStep RT-PCR kit, and was followed by a second round of multiplex PCR, then size selection and purification. Libraries were sequenced paired-end with 100 bp reads on an Illumina HiSeq2000. Concerning the study's data processing: SOAPnuke was used to process the reads, throwing out any read that had adapters, had uncalled bases, had a mean Phred below 15, or lacked an exact constant-primer or identifier match. COPE v1.2.5 was used to merge the high-quality paired reads. Each unique nucleotide sequence was treated as a clonotype, and MiTCR v1.1 was used to align the clonotypes to the IMGT TRB V, D and J references. Only V-J combinations with frequency above 0.0001 were analysed, covering approximately 99% of repertoires. For each V-J combination, a TCR clonal expansion and chaos score was defined as the ratio of F50 clonal expansion to chaos observed in the TCRdist matrix. Welch's t-statistics and random forest were used to reduce features to 10 to 15 V-J combinations, which were fed into a naive Bayes classifier. Thyroid-blood repertoire similarity was quantified with the Morisita-Horn index. TCRdb cleaned the public reads at Q25 with fastp, built clones with MiXCR and kept in-frame beta chains. Every distinct CDR3 protein forms one entry, paired with its most common genes and DNA. What appears here as the V and J calls and clone size reflects TCRdb's work, not the paper's. The sample table contains almost 750,000 distinct CDR3 sequences; only one count was recorded for roughly two fifths of them. The ten largest clones capture roughly 45% of the sample.

This sample was taken from a study of Graves' ophthalmopathy and Graves' hyperthyroidism (dated by TCRdb to the late 2010s). General notes on the study: Peripheral blood samples were taken at the time of initial diagnosis, before any treatment was given. TCR beta repertoire signatures were used to distinguish Graves' ophthalmopathy from Graves' hyperthyroidism and to predict progression to ophthalmopathy. In total, 135 blood samples were TCR-sequenced: 43 ophthalmopathy, some 75 hyperthyroidism and some 17 hyperthyroidism-to-ophthalmopathy patients. To explore V-J signatures that distinguish ophthalmopathy from hyperthyroidism, a discovery set of about a hundred patients was enrolled, made up of 40 to 45 with ophthalmopathy and fewer than 60 with stable hyperthyroidism. An independent validation cohort comprised 18 to 20 hyperthyroidism patients and 15 to 17 patients who later progressed from hyperthyroidism to ophthalmopathy. In roughly 6 hyperthyroidism patients, T-cell repertoires of thyroid tissue and blood were compared. Once sampling was done, hyperthyroidism patients were given methimazole at a starting dose of 30 mg daily, while ophthalmopathy patients were given high-dose intravenous methylprednisolone. Beyond this particular receptor, the publication reports: Among expanded thyroid clonotypes with frequency above 0.001, most also showed up in blood, which suggests that blood repertoires may reflect the thyroid immune response. No statistical method was used to set the sample size in advance, and the investigators knew which group each participant was assigned to. In validation, the model predicted ophthalmopathy progression with roughly 68% sensitivity and 72.22% specificity; more than ten predicted patients were CT-confirmed with GO in a median of 6.5 months. In cross-validation, the 13-signature model distinguished ophthalmopathy from stable hyperthyroidism with less than 90% sensitivity and 81.08% specificity, while in the test set the corresponding values were about 80% and 75%.

Its CDR3 holds 13 amino acids, cysteine through phenylalanine. Solely the CDR3 DNA is kept, with 39 bases framed from the first base. Per the germline V gene, SGDLS is the CDR1 and YYNGEE is the CDR2. Ophthalmopathy patients were characterized by moderately to severely active disease, a Clinical Activity Score of at least 3, a NOSPECS grade of at least 4, and a disease duration under 3 months. Patients with other autoimmune diseases, uncontrolled infections, pregnancy or lactation were excluded. Diagnosis relied on clinical symptoms, serum thyroxine, TRAb, thyroid ultrasound and orbital computed tomography. PBMCs were isolated from 8 to 10 ml of fresh peripheral blood by Ficoll-Paque density gradient centrifugation. Total RNA was extracted using Trizol reagent, and RNA quality was checked on an Agilent 2100 Bioanalyzer.

The receptor was isolated from an adult man with Graves' ophthalmopathy. The sample was peripheral blood. The rearrangement joined TRBV9 to TRBJ1-4; the D gene is unclear. The CDR3 corresponds to CAGSDRLNEKLFF. At the DNA level, the sequence is TGTGCCGGCAGCGATCGACTTAATGAAAAACTGTTTTTT.